One sample yielded the 3 T cell receptor beta chains listed below, sequenced in a study of a mutant IDH1 vaccine in newly diagnosed glioma. Sample time point: baseline, week 1 (first vaccination visit). Treatment given: pre-vaccination baseline after standard-of-care therapy. Assay used: immunoSEQ multiplex PCR; TCRdb lists only in-frame clones, some missing. Here the sample spans 70,000 to 100,000 clones, over 70% being singletons. The sequencing used PBMCs, collected from a glioma patient treated with radiotherapy, temozolomide or both. The receptors derive from a man aged 35 to 55 with glioma. Some clones in this sample may be carry-over from other donors' samples.

The chain links TRBV19 to TRBJ2-7, with TRBD1 as a possible D gene (6 bases). The V gene lost 5 bases and the J gene lost 5 bases, with 16 bases spanning the gap. Germline lookup yields CDR1 LNHDA and CDR2 SQIVND (reference sequence). CDR3 length equals 14 residues. This chain's CDR3 is CASSVRDKLDEQYF. The DNA of the CDR3 is TGTGCCAGTAGTGTCCGGGACAAACTCGACGAGCAGTACTTC.

Here the CDR3 DNA reads TGTGCCTGGAGTAATTTTAGAGACATCACCTATGGCTACACCTTC. This translates into CAWSNFRDITYGYTF. The V and J genes are TRBV30 and TRBJ1-2; D gene uncertain. Trimming cost V 2 bases and J 4 bases, with 17 bases left between them. The germline V gene has CDR1 GTSNPN and CDR2 SVGIG (reference sequence). The length of the CDR3 is 15 residues.

The rearrangement joins TRBV5-1 to TRBJ1-2; a possible D gene is TRBD1 (6 bases). CDR3 length equals 15 residues. The V end lost 4 bases, the J end lost 6 bases, and 19 bases lay between the germline ends. The V gene's germline CDR1 is SGHRS and CDR2 YFSETQ. CDR3 amino acids: CASSTGTPWLDGYTF. The DNA of the CDR3 is TGCGCCAGCAGCACAGGGACGCCGTGGCTGGATGGCTACACCTTC.